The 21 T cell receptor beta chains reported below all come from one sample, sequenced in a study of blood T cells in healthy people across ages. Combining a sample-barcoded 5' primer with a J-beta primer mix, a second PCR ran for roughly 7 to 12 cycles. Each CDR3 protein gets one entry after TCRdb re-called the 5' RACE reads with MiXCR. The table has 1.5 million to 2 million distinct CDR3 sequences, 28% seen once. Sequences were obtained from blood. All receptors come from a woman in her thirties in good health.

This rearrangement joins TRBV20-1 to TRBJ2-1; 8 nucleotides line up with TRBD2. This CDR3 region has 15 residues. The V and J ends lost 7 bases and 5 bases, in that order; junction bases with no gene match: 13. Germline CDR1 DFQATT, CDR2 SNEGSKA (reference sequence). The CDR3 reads CSVRGGTSSNNEQFF. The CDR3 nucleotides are TGCAGTGTAAGGGGGGGGACTAGTTCCAACAATGAGCAGTTCTTC.

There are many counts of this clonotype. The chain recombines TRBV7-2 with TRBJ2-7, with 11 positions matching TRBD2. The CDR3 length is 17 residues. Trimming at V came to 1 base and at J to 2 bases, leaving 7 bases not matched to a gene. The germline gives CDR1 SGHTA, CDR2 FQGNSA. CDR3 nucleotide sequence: TGTGCCAGCAGCTTAGGGGGGACTAGCGGTGCCACCTACGAGCAGTACTTC. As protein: CASSLGGTSGATYEQYF.

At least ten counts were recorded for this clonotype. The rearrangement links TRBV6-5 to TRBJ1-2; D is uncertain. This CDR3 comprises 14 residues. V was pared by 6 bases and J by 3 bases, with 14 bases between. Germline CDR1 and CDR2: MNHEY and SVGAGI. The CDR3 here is CASSENPNYYGYTF. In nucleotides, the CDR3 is TGTGCCAGCAGCGAAAACCCTAACTACTATGGCTACACCTTC.

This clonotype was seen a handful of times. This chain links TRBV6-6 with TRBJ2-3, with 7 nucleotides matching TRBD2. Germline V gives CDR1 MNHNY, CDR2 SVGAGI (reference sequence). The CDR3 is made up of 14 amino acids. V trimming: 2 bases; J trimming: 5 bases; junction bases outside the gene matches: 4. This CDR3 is CASSYGSSGDTQYF. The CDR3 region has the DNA TGTGCCAGCAGTTACGGGTCTAGCGGAGATACGCAGTATTTT.

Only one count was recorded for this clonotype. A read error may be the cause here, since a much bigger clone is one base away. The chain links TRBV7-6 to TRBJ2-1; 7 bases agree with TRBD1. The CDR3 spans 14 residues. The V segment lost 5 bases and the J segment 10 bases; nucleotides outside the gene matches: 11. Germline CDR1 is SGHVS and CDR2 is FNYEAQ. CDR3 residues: CASSHSGTAYEQFF. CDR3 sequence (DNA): TGTGCCAGCAGCCATTCCGGGACAGCCTACGAGCAGTTCTTC.

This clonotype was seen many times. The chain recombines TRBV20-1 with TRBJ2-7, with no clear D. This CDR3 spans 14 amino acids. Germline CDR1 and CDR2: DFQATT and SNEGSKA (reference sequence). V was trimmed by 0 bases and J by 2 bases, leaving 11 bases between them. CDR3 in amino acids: CSARDQGKTYEQYF. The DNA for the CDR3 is TGCAGTGCTAGAGATCAAGGGAAAACCTACGAGCAGTACTTC.

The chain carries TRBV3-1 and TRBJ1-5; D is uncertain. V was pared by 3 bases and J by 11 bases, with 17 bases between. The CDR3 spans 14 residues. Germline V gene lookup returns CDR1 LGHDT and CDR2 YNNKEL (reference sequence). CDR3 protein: CASSQRLDDRAQHF. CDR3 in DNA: TGTGCCAGCAGCCAGAGACTGGACGATCGGGCCCAGCATTTT.

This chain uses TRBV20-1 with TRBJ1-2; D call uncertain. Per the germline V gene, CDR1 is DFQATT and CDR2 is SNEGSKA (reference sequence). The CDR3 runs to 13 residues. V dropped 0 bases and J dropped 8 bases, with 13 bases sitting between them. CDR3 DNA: TGCAGTGCTAGAGATCCCCTGGATGTGGGCTACACCTTC. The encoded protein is CSARDPLDVGYTF.

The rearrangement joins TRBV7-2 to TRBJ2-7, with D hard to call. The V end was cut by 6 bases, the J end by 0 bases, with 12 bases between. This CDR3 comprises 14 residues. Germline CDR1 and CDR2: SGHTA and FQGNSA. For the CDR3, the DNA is TGTGCCAGCAGAAAGGAATATAGCTCCTACGAGCAGTACTTC. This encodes CASRKEYSSYEQYF.

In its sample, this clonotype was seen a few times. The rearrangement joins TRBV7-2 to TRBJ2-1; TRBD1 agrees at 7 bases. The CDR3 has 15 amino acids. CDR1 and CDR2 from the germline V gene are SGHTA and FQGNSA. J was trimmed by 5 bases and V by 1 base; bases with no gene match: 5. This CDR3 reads CASSLVGQNNNEQFF. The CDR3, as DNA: TGTGCCAGCAGCTTAGTGGGACAGAACAACAATGAGCAGTTCTTC. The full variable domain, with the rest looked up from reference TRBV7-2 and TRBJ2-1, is GAGVSQSPSNKVTEKGKDVELRCDPISGHTALYWYRQSLGQGLEFLIYFQGNSAPDKSGLPSDRFSAERTGGSVSTLTIQRTQQEDSAVYLCASSLVGQNNNEQFFGPGTRLTVL.

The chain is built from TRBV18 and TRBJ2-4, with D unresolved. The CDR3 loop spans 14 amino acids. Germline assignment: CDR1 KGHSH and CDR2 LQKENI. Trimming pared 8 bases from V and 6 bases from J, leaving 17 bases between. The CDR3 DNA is TGTGCCAGCCCACGACCGGGTGGGTCAAACATTCAGTACTTC. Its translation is CASPRPGGSNIQYF.

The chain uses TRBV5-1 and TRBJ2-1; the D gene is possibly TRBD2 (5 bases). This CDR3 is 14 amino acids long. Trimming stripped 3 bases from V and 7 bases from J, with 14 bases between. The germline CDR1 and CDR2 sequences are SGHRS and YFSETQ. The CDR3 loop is CASSSQLAPNEQFF. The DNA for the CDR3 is TGCGCCAGCAGCTCGCAGCTAGCCCCGAATGAGCAGTTCTTC.

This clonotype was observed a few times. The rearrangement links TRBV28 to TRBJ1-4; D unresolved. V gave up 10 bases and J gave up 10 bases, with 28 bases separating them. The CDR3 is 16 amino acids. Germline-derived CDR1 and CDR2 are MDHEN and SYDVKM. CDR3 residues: CATSPARRIGLGKLFF. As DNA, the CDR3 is TGTGCCACCTCCCCGGCCAGAAGGATAGGGTTAGGAAAACTGTTTTTT.

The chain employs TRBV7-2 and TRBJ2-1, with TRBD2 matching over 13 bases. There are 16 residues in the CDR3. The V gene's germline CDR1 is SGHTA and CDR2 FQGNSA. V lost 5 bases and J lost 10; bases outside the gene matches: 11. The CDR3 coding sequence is TGTGCCAGCAGCCCCCAGCGACTAGCGGGAGGCGACGAGCAGTTCTTC. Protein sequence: CASSPQRLAGGDEQFF.

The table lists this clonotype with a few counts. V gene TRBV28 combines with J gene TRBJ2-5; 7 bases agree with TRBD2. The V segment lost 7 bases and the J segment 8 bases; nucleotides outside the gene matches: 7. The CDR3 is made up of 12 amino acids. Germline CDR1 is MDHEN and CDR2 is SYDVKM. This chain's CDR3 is CASNLGGGTQYF. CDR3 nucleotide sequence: TGTGCCAGCAACCTGGGGGGGGGAACCCAGTACTTC.

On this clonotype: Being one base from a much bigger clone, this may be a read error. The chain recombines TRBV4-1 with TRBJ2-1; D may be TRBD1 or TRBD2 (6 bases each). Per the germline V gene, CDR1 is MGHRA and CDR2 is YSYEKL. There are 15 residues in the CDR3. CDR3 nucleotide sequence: TGCGCCAGCAGCCAAGTAGGGGGGCAAAAAAATGGGCAGTTCTTC. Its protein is CASSQVGGQKNGQFF.

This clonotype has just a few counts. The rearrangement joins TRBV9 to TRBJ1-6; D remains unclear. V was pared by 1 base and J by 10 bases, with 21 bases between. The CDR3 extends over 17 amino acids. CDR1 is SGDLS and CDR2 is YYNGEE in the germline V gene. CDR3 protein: CASSVSFARTARSPLHF. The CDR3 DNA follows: TGTGCCAGCAGCGTATCATTTGCAAGAACGGCAAGATCACCCCTCCACTTT.

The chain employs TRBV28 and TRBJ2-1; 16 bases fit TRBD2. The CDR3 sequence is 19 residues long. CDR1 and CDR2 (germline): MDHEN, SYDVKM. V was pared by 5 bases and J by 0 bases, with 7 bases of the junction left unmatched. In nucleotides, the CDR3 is TGTGCCAGCAGTCAGCCGGGACTAGCGGGAGGGAACTCCTACAATGAGCAGTTCTTC. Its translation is CASSQPGLAGGNSYNEQFF.

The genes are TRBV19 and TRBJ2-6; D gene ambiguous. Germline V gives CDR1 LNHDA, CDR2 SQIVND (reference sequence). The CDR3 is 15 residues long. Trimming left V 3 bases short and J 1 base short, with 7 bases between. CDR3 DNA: TGTGCCAGTAGTATCAGTTGGTCTGGGGCCAACGTCCTGACTTTC. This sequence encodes CASSISWSGANVLTF.

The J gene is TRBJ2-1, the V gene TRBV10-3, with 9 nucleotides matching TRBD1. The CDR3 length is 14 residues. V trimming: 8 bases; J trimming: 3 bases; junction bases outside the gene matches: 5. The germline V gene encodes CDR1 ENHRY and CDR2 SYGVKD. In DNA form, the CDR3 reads TGTGCCATCGACCGGGACAGGGACTACAATGAGCAGTTCTTC. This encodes CAIDRDRDYNEQFF.

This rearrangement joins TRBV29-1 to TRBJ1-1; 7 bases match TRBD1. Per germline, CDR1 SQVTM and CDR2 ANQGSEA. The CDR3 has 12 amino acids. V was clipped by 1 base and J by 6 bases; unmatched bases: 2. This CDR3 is CSVEVQGPEAFF. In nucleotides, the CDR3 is TGCAGCGTTGAAGTACAGGGGCCTGAAGCTTTCTTT.